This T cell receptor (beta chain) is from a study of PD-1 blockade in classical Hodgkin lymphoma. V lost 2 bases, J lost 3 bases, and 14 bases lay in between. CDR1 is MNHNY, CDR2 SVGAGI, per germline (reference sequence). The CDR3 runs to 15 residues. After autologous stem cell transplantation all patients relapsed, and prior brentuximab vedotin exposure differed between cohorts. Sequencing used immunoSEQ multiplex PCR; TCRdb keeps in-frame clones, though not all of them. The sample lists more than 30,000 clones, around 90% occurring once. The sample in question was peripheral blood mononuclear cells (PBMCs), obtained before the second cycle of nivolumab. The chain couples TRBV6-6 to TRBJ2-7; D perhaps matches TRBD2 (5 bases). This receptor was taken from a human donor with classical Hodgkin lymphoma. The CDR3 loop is CASSYASWELYEQYF. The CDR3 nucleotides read TGTGCCAGCAGTTACGCGTCCTGGGAGCTCTACGAGCAGTACTTC.